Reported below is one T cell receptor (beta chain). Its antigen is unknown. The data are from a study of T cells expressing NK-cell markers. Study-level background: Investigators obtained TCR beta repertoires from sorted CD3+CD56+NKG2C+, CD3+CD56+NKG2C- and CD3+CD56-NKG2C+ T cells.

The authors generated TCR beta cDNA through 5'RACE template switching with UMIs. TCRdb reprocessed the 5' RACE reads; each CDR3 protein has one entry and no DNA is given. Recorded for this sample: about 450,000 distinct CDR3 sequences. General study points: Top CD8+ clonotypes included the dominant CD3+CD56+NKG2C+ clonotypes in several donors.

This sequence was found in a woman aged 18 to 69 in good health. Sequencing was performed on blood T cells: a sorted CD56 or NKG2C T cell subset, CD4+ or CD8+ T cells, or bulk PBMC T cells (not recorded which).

The CDR3 loop is CASGWGAYEQFF. The chain joins TRBV5-1 to TRBJ2-1; TCRdb's D call of TRBD2 is untestable without DNA. From germline, CDR1 is SGHRS and CDR2 YFSETQ. The CDR3 covers 12 residues.